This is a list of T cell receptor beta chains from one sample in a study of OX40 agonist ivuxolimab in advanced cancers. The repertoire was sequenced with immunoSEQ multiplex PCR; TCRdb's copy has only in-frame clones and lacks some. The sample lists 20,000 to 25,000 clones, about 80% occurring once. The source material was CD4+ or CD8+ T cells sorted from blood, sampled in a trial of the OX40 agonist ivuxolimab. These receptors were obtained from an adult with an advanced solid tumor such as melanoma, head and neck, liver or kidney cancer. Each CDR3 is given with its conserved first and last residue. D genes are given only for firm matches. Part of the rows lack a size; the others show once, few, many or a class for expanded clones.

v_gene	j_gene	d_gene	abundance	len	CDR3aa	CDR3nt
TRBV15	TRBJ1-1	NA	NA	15	CATSRELQTTDEAFF	TGTGCCACCAGCAGAGAACTCCAGACGACCGACGAAGCTTTCTTT
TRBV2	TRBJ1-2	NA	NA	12	CASRGSPYGYTF	TGTGCCAGCAGGGGCAGCCCTTATGGCTACACCTTC
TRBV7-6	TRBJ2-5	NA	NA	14	CASSLARVGETQYF	TGTGCCAGCAGCTTAGCAAGGGTTGGGGAGACCCAGTACTTC
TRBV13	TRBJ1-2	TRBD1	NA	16	CASSLGATGVMDGYTF	TGTGCCAGCAGCTTGGGGGCGACAGGGGTTATGGATGGCTACACCTTC
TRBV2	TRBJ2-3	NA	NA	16	CASSEPKPGSTDTQYF	TGTGCCAGCAGTGAACCAAAGCCCGGAAGCACAGATACGCAGTATTTT
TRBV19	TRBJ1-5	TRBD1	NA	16	CASSILPTGAKQPQHF	TGTGCCAGTAGTATCCTCCCGACAGGGGCGAAACAGCCCCAGCATTTT
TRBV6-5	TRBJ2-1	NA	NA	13	CASQGSPYNEQFF	TGTGCCAGCCAGGGTAGCCCTTACAATGAGCAGTTCTTC
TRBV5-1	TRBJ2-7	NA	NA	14	CASSGDTDLYEQYF	TGCGCCAGCAGCGGGGATACAGATTTATACGAGCAGTACTTC
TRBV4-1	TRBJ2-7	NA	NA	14	CASSLYEQTYEQYF	TGCGCCAGCAGCCTATACGAACAAACCTACGAGCAGTACTTC
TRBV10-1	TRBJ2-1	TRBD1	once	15	CASSENSDRGRPKFF	TGCGCCAGCAGTGAGAATTCGGACAGGGGTCGCCCTAAGTTCTTC
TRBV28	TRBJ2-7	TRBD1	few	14	CASRLGTGAYEQYF	TGTGCCAGCAGACTCGGGACAGGGGCCTACGAGCAGTACTTC
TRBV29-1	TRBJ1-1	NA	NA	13	CSVEKGGTAEAFF	TGCAGCGTTGAAAAGGGGGGGACGGCTGAAGCTTTCTTT
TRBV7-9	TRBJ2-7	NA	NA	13	CASELGPPYEQYF	TGTGCCAGCGAGCTAGGACCCCCCTACGAGCAGTACTTC